This record concerns one TCR beta chain sequence. The antigen remains unidentified. Germline V CDR1 and CDR2: SGHNT, YYREEE (reference sequence). The CDR3 consists of 14 residues. V lost 3 bases and J 2 bases, leaving 10 bases between the germline ends. This sample was included in a study of cytomegalovirus exposure and HLA in healthy donors. Whole-study results and caveats: Among TCR beta chains, those listed as cytomegalovirus-associated numbered around 180.

PCR used 60 Vbeta primers and 13 Jbeta primers. TCRdb's table, derived via immunoSEQ multiplex PCR, lists solely in-frame clones and lacks some. This table has 150,000 to 200,000 clones, around 80% appearing once. The specimen was PBMCs. This TCR derives from a man aged 45-60 years in good health and CMV-seropositive. This chain links TRBV5-4 with TRBJ2-3; D call uncertain. The CDR3 DNA reads as TGTGCCAGCAGCTCCGGGTCACTCACAGATACGCAGTATTTT. Amino acids: CASSSGSLTDTQYF.